The 15 T cell receptor beta chains presented below share a single source sample, sequenced in a study of graft-versus-host responses after intestinal transplantation. The repertoire was sequenced with immunoSEQ multiplex PCR; TCRdb's copy has only in-frame clones and lacks some. Here the sample spans about 22,000 clones, 40% to 50% being singletons. The study plated about 200,000 CFSE-labeled responders with about 200,000 irradiated, violet-dye-labeled stimulators. Material: alloreactive CD8+ T cells from a mixed lymphocyte reaction culture, obtained before intestinal transplant. The subset denotes: CFSE-low proliferating T cells sorted from roughly six-day pre-transplant mixed lymphocyte reaction (GvH or HvG direction). All receptors derive from a human patient who received an intestinal transplant.

This clone was observed a handful of times. V is TRBV6-5 and J is TRBJ2-1, with TRBD1 identical over 8 bases. Germline V gives CDR1 MNHEY, CDR2 SVGAGI. Germline trimming cut 6 bases from V and 6 bases from J; bases unmatched to any gene: 4. CDR3 size: 13 residues. CDR3: CASRRTGGNEQFF. CDR3 in DNA: TGTGCCAGCAGAAGAACAGGGGGCAATGAGCAGTTCTTC.

Notes on this clone: Its ends do not fully match the called genes, so a read error is possible. This chain connects TRBV5-1 to TRBJ1-2; a possible D gene is TRBD1 (6 bases). The germline CDR1 and CDR2 sequences are SGHRS and YFSETQ. This CDR3 comprises 13 residues. The CDR3: CASSLGHLYGYTF. CDR3 DNA sequence: TGTGCCAGCAGCCTGGGACACTTGTATGGCTACACCTTC.

This clone was observed a few times. This chain joins TRBV5-5 and TRBJ2-1; maybe TRBD2 (7 bases). The CDR3 totals 15 residues. The germline gives CDR1 SGHKS, CDR2 YYEKEE (reference sequence). Trimming cost V 2 bases and J 2 bases, with 11 bases left between them. CDR3 amino acids: CASSLGGGPYNEQFF. In DNA form, the CDR3 reads TGTGCCAGCAGCTTAGGGGGAGGGCCCTACAATGAGCAGTTCTTC. The whole variable domain, remainder taken from reference TRBV5-5 and TRBJ2-1, is DAGVTQSPTHLIKTRGQQVTLRCSPISGHKSVSWYQQVLGQGPQFIFQYYEKEERGRGNFPDRFSARQFPNYSSELNVNALLLGDSALYLCASSLGGGPYNEQFFGPGTRLTVL.

The rearrangement uses TRBV5-4 and TRBJ2-1; D gene unclear. Germline-derived CDR1 and CDR2 are SGHNT and YYREEE (reference sequence). V was cut by 4 bases and J by 5 bases, with 10 bases left in between. CDR3 length: 13 amino acids. CDR3 loop: CASSTDGNNEQFF. The CDR3 nucleotides are TGTGCCAGCAGCACAGACGGAAACAATGAGCAGTTCTTC.

The rearrangement joins TRBV11-2 to TRBJ2-5, with D maybe TRBD1 (5 bases). V was cut by 5 bases and J by 1 base, with 11 bases left in between. Germline V gives CDR1 SGHAT, CDR2 FQNNGV. The CDR3 is 14 amino acids. CDR3 sequence (DNA): TGTGCCAGCAGCCCCCGGACAATCCAAGAGACCCAGTACTTC. Protein: CASSPRTIQETQYF.

The V call is TRBV2, the J call TRBJ1-1; possible D gene TRBD1, 5 bases. Germline V gene lookup returns CDR1 SNHLY and CDR2 FYNNEI. V was trimmed by 11 bases and J by 10 bases, leaving 29 bases between them. The CDR3 is made up of 15 amino acids. The CDR3 loop is CAAKGALPFGVGAFF. CDR3 sequence (DNA): TGTGCCGCGAAAGGGGCTCTTCCGTTCGGCGTTGGAGCTTTCTTT.

This chain connects TRBV5-1 to TRBJ2-7; tentatively, D is TRBD2 (5 bases). The CDR3 contains 16 residues. Trimming removed 4 bases at V and 4 bases at J, with 21 bases between. Germline CDR1 SGHRS, CDR2 YFSETQ. Here the CDR3 reads CASSPGWASTGYEQYF. The CDR3 coding sequence is TGCGCCAGCAGCCCGGGCTGGGCTAGTACGGGGTACGAGCAGTACTTC.

The chain recombines TRBV5-1 with TRBJ2-1; 11 nucleotides agree with TRBD2. The germline CDR1 and CDR2 sequences are SGHRS and YFSETQ. Unmatched junction bases numbered 5, after V lost 4 bases and J lost 8 bases. The CDR3 runs to 14 residues. CDR3 sequence: CASSRGTSGHEQFF. CDR3 DNA: TGCGCCAGCAGCAGGGGGACTAGCGGACATGAGCAGTTCTTC.

The chain couples TRBV6-1 to TRBJ1-5; the D gene is possibly TRBD1 (6 bases). Germline lookup yields CDR1 MNHNS and CDR2 SASEGT. This CDR3 region has 15 residues. Trimming shortened V by 6 bases and J by 0 bases, and 12 bases separated the two germline ends. This CDR3 reads CASSLDRSSNQPQHF. In DNA, the CDR3 is TGTGCCAGCAGCTTAGACAGGAGTAGCAATCAGCCCCAGCATTTT.

V gene TRBV27 combines with J gene TRBJ2-1, with 9 bases identical to TRBD2. Germline trimming cut 4 bases from V and 4 bases from J; bases unmatched to any gene: 5. Germline values: CDR1 MNHEY, CDR2 SMNVEV (reference sequence). This CDR3 contains 15 residues. The CDR3 reads CASSSGLAPYNEQFF. CDR3 nucleotides: TGTGCCAGCAGTTCCGGACTAGCGCCTTACAATGAGCAGTTCTTC.

This clone appeared a few times. The chain employs TRBV7-9 and TRBJ1-5, with 8 bases aligning to TRBD1. V gave up 2 bases and J gave up 8 bases; unmatched junction bases: 5. CDR3 length equals 14 residues. Germline V lookup: CDR1 SEHNR, CDR2 FQNEAQ (reference sequence). This CDR3 reads CASSLQGAGKPQHF. Written as DNA, the CDR3 is TGTGCCAGCAGCTTACAGGGGGCGGGGAAGCCCCAGCATTTT.

The chain links TRBV7-2 to TRBJ2-7, with 11 bases identical to TRBD2. V trimming: 5 bases; J trimming: 4 bases; junction bases outside the gene matches: 4. Germline CDR1 SGHTA, CDR2 FQGNSA. This CDR3 has 14 residues. CDR3: CASSPTSGNYEQYF. CDR3 sequence (DNA): TGTGCCAGCAGCCCGACTAGCGGGAATTACGAGCAGTACTTC.

The rearrangement joins TRBV19 to TRBJ1-5; a possible D gene is TRBD1 (6 bases). V lost 5 bases and J 5 bases, leaving 13 bases between the germline ends. The CDR3 is 14 amino acids. Germline V gene sequence: CDR1 LNHDA, CDR2 SQIVND (reference sequence). CDR3 nucleotides: TGTGCCAGTAGTTTGGACAGTTTGTATCAGCCCCAGCATTTT. Protein sequence: CASSLDSLYQPQHF.

Remarks on this clone: The junction departs from germline at one end; a sequencing error may be responsible. This chain connects TRBV5-1 to TRBJ2-7; no clear D gene. Looked up from germline, CDR1 is SGHRS and CDR2 is YFSETQ. The CDR3 spans 15 residues. In DNA form, the CDR3 reads TGTGCCAGCAGCTTGAGGCTCCTCATCTGGAACGAGCAGTACTTC. Protein sequence: CASSLRLLIWNEQYF.

This chain uses TRBV5-4 with TRBJ2-2; D may be TRBD2 (6 bases). The CDR3 spans 14 residues. V lost 4 bases and J 4 bases, leaving 11 bases between the germline ends. Looked up from germline, CDR1 is SGHNT and CDR2 is YYREEE (reference sequence). CDR3 coding DNA: TGTGCCAGCAGCATACGGGACTCCACCGGGGAGCTGTTTTTT. Translated, it gives CASSIRDSTGELFF.